This T cell receptor beta chain was identified during a study of blood T cells in healthy people across ages. Using a J-beta primer mix together with a sample-barcoded 5' primer, a second PCR was run for about 6 to 12 cycles. TCRdb re-derived calls from the 5' RACE reads in MiXCR, one entry per CDR3 protein. This sample carries about 770,000 distinct CDR3 sequences, approximately 44% of them seen once, and the ten largest clones take roughly 19%. Trimming removed 0 bases from V and 4 bases from J, with 6 bases in between. The CDR3 loop spans 12 amino acids. The germline CDR1 and CDR2 sequences are DFQATT and SNEGSKA (reference sequence).

The rearrangement uses TRBV20-1 and TRBJ2-5, with unresolved D. Specimen: blood. This TCR derives from a man aged 60 to 75 in good health. CDR3 bases: TGCAGTGCTAGAGATCTGGGAGAGACCCAGTACTTC. Amino acid sequence: CSARDLGETQYF.